The 26 T cell receptor beta chains below were found in one sample sequenced in a study of cytomegalovirus exposure and HLA in healthy donors. TCRdb's table, derived via immunoSEQ multiplex PCR, lists solely in-frame clones and lacks some. The repertoire holds 250,000 to 400,000 clones, roughly 86% seen once, with around 0.96% in the top ten. Sequences were obtained from PBMCs. The receptors come from a man younger than 45 in good health and CMV-seronegative.

CDR3 residues: CASLSRGRSPNYGYTF. CDR3 coding DNA: TGTGCAAGTCTCTCGAGAGGCCGCTCCCCTAACTATGGCTACACCTTC. The rearrangement links TRBV12-2 to TRBJ1-2. TRBV12-2 is noted as a pseudogene. The CDR3 spans 16 residues.

The table lists this clone with a count of one. CDR3 loop: CASMGLRSITEAFF. The CDR3 DNA is TGTGCCAGTATGGGCCTAAGAAGTATTACTGAAGCTTTCTTT. The rearrangement uses TRBV19 and TRBJ1-1; D gene uncertain. This CDR3 spans 14 amino acids. V was trimmed by 7 bases and J by 5 bases, leaving 17 bases between them. The germline V gene encodes CDR1 LNHDA and CDR2 SQIVND (reference sequence).

V gene TRBV5-1 combines with J gene TRBJ2-7; D gene ambiguous. V was cut by 1 base and J by 1 base, with 12 bases left in between. This CDR3 region has 15 residues. Looked up from germline, CDR1 is SGHRS and CDR2 is YFSETQ. The CDR3 reads CASSLYSSFSYEQYF. The DNA for the CDR3 is TGCGCCAGCAGCTTGTACTCGTCTTTTTCCTACGAGCAGTACTTC.

This sequence joins TRBV18 and TRBJ1-5, with D possibly matching TRBD1 (6 bases). The CDR3 length is 14 residues. From germline, CDR1 is KGHSH and CDR2 LQKENI. Trimming left V 4 bases short and J 2 bases short, with 9 bases between. The CDR3 sequence: CASSQAGGNQPQHF. The CDR3, as DNA: TGTGCCAGCTCACAGGCAGGGGGCAATCAGCCCCAGCATTTT.

The chain couples TRBV5-6 to TRBJ1-1; maybe TRBD1 (5 bases). Germline V lookup: CDR1 SGHDT, CDR2 YYEEEE. The V end lost 6 bases, the J end lost 5 bases, and 17 bases lay between the germline ends. The CDR3 consists of 14 residues. As DNA, the CDR3 is TGTGCCAGCAACCCCCGGGGGGGGAGTACTGAAGCTTTCTTT. Translated, it gives CASNPRGGSTEAFF.

The rearrangement uses TRBV5-5 and TRBJ2-5; D perhaps matches TRBD1 (6 bases). Germline CDR1 is SGHKS and CDR2 is YYEKEE (reference sequence). The CDR3 length is 16 residues. V shed 3 bases and J shed 2 bases, with 17 bases lying between them. CDR3 DNA: TGTGCCAGCAGCTCGGGGACATTTCCAGGGCAAGAGACCCAGTACTTC. Encoded protein: CASSSGTFPGQETQYF.

The chain joins TRBV9 to TRBJ1-2, with D possibly matching TRBD1 (5 bases). Germline lookup yields CDR1 SGDLS and CDR2 YYNGEE. V was cut by 0 bases and J by 0 bases, with 21 bases left in between. The CDR3 totals 19 residues. DNA of the CDR3: TGTGCCAGCAGCGTAGGGGTAGGGGCAGCCGAAAATACTAACTATGGCTACACCTTC. This gives the protein CASSVGVGAAENTNYGYTF.

The V and J genes are TRBV5-1 and TRBJ1-1, with 10 bases aligning to TRBD1. The CDR3 consists of 15 residues. Per germline, CDR1 SGHRS and CDR2 YFSETQ. The junction had 4 bases not matched to a gene; V was cut back by 4 bases and J by 1 base. This chain's CDR3 is CASSPRTGGNTEAFF. DNA of the CDR3: TGCGCCAGCAGCCCAAGGACAGGGGGGAACACTGAAGCTTTCTTT. Variable domain in full (rest from reference TRBV5-1 and TRBJ1-1): KAGVTQTPRYLIKTRGQQVTLSCSPISGHRSVSWYQQTPGQGLQFLFEYFSETQRNKGNFPGRFSGRQFSNSRSEMNVSTLELGDSALYLCASSPRTGGNTEAFFGQGTRLTVV.

The chain couples TRBV4-3 to TRBJ2-1; unclear D gene. The CDR3 runs 14 residues. Trimming stripped 0 bases from V and 10 bases from J, with 13 bases between. Germline CDR1 is LGHNA and CDR2 is YSLEER. The CDR3 loop is CASSQDTPRGEQFF. The CDR3 DNA is TGCGCCAGCAGCCAAGATACGCCCCGCGGAGAGCAGTTCTTC.

This clone was detected once. This rearrangement joins TRBV4-1 to TRBJ2-1; TRBD1 might be the D (5 bases). V shed 4 bases and J shed 7 bases, with 14 bases lying between them. CDR1 MGHRA and CDR2 YSYEKL come from the germline V gene. The CDR3 loop spans 14 amino acids. CDR3 region: CASSPTVGLNEQFF. Here the CDR3 DNA reads TGCGCCAGCAGCCCGACAGTCGGGTTGAATGAGCAGTTCTTC.

In this sample, this clone turned up once. The CDR3 is CASSPGPFGEQYF. The CDR3 nucleotides are TGTGCCAGCAGCCCAGGGCCCTTTGGGGAGCAGTACTTC. V is TRBV27 and J is TRBJ2-7, with D perhaps TRBD1 (5 bases). The CDR3 extends over 13 amino acids. V lost 6 bases and J lost 7, with 16 bases in between. The germline CDR1 and CDR2 sequences are MNHEY and SMNVEV (reference sequence).

This chain joins TRBV6-5 and TRBJ2-6; 7 bases line up with TRBD1. The CDR3 is 15 amino acids. The germline gives CDR1 MNHEY, CDR2 SVGAGI. The trim removed 6 bases at V and 1 base at J, leaving 3 bases unmatched. CDR3 loop: CASSSTGSGANVLTF. The CDR3 DNA reads TGTGCCAGCAGCTCGACAGGGTCTGGGGCCAACGTCCTGACTTTC.

The V gene is TRBV29-1, the J gene TRBJ2-2; D is possibly TRBD1 (6 bases). V lost 7 bases, J lost 0 bases, and 12 bases lay in between. Germline V lookup: CDR1 SQVTM, CDR2 ANQGSEA. The CDR3 sequence is 14 residues long. The CDR3 spells CSAGQTANTGELFF. CDR3 nucleotides: TGCAGCGCCGGACAGACCGCGAACACCGGGGAGCTGTTTTTT.

The rearrangement uses TRBV6-1 and TRBJ1-2; 10 nucleotides match TRBD1. The V gene's germline CDR1 is MNHNS and CDR2 SASEGT. The V segment lost 5 bases and the J segment 7 bases; nucleotides outside the gene matches: 7. The CDR3 loop spans 14 amino acids. CDR3 DNA: TGTGCCAGCAGTTTGACAGGGGGCGCGGGTGGCTACACCTTC. As protein: CASSLTGGAGGYTF.

The chain recombines TRBV4-2 with TRBJ1-2; D is ambiguous. The V gene lost 1 base and the J gene lost 3 bases, with 12 bases spanning the gap. This CDR3 has 15 amino acids. The germline V gene encodes CDR1 LGHNA and CDR2 YNFKEQ. This chain's CDR3 is CASSQGWEAYYGYTF. CDR3 in DNA: TGTGCCAGCAGCCAAGGGTGGGAGGCGTACTATGGCTACACCTTC.

The V and J genes are TRBV29-1 and TRBJ1-2, with 8 bases matching TRBD1. Germline trimming cut 7 bases from V and 8 bases from J; bases unmatched to any gene: 6. In germline, CDR1 is SQVTM, CDR2 ANQGSEA. The CDR3 is 11 residues long. The CDR3 is CSAPQGAGYTF. The CDR3 DNA sequence: TGCAGCGCTCCCCAGGGGGCCGGCTACACCTTC.

This chain links TRBV9 with TRBJ2-2, with D perhaps TRBD2 (6 bases). Trimming took 4 bases from V and 3 from J, leaving 10 bases between them. This CDR3 has 14 amino acids. The V gene's germline CDR1 is SGDLS and CDR2 YYNGEE. The CDR3 is CASSLSGYTGELFF. The DNA of the CDR3 is TGTGCCAGCAGCTTAAGCGGGTACACCGGGGAGCTGTTTTTT.

This clone was detected once. The rearrangement uses TRBV2 and TRBJ1-3, with D possibly being TRBD1 (6 bases). The germline V and J ends were trimmed by 8 bases and 2 bases, with 16 bases remaining between them. In germline, CDR1 is SNHLY, CDR2 FYNNEI. This CDR3 comprises 15 residues. CDR3 loop: CASRGGALTGNTIYF. CDR3 nucleotide sequence: TGTGCCAGCCGGGGGGGGGCGCTAACTGGAAACACCATATATTTT.

The chain employs TRBV19 and TRBJ1-3; no clear D. Germline-derived CDR1 and CDR2 are LNHDA and SQIVND (reference sequence). V shed 7 bases and J shed 7 bases, with 11 bases lying between them. The CDR3 loop spans 12 amino acids. The DNA for the CDR3 is TGTGCCAGTATTGGGCAGGTCAACACCATATATTTT. This encodes CASIGQVNTIYF. The whole variable domain, remainder taken from reference TRBV19 and TRBJ1-3, is DGGITQSPKYLFRKEGQNVTLSCEQNLNHDAMYWYRQDPGQGLRLIYYSQIVNDFQKGDIAEGYSVSREKKESFPLTVTSAQKNPTAFYLCASIGQVNTIYFGEGSWLTVV.

This clone was counted between two and nine times. This chain links TRBV6-1 with TRBJ1-2, with D uncertain. CDR1 and CDR2 (germline): MNHNS, SASEGT. CDR3 length: 15 residues. The V gene lost 0 bases and the J gene lost 5 bases, with 13 bases spanning the gap. CDR3 nucleotides: TGTGCCAGCAGTGAAGCCGTAGTGCAGGCTTATGGCTACACCTTC. This gives the protein CASSEAVVQAYGYTF.

V and J are TRBV4-3 and TRBJ1-3, with D uncertain. Trimming left V 4 bases short and J 0 bases short, with 16 bases between. The CDR3 is made up of 17 amino acids. The germline gives CDR1 LGHNA, CDR2 YSLEER. CDR3 bases: TGCGCCAGCAGCCCAGAGGTCCTATCAAGCTCTGGAAACACCATATATTTT. Protein product: CASSPEVLSSSGNTIYF.

The J gene is TRBJ2-2, the V gene TRBV2; D remains ambiguous. Germline-derived CDR1 and CDR2 are SNHLY and FYNNEI. The ends were cut back, 8 bases at V and 1 base at J, with 8 bases in the middle. The CDR3 spans 13 residues. DNA of the CDR3: TGTGCCAGCTGGAACAGGAACACCGGGGAGCTGTTTTTT. This codes for CASWNRNTGELFF.

This chain joins TRBV7-2 and TRBJ2-3; 8 bases line up with TRBD1. V lost 5 bases, J lost 1 base, and 8 bases stayed unmatched. The CDR3 is 16 amino acids. Germline CDR1 and CDR2: SGHTA and FQGNSA. CDR3 in DNA: TGTGCCAGCAGCCTAACAGGGGGATTTGGCACAGATACGCAGTATTTT. This gives the protein CASSLTGGFGTDTQYF.

The V call is TRBV11-3, the J call TRBJ2-5; tentative D call: TRBD1 (6 bases). The V end was cut by 5 bases, the J end by 2 bases, with 15 bases between. CDR3 length: 15 amino acids. In germline, CDR1 is SGHNT, CDR2 YENEEA. CDR3 DNA: TGTGCCAGCAGCCGGGGACAAAGCGTTCAAGAGACCCAGTACTTC. Protein sequence: CASSRGQSVQETQYF.

This rearrangement joins TRBV6-5 to TRBJ1-1; no clear D. Germline loops: CDR1 MNHEY, CDR2 SVGAGI. The V gene lost 2 bases and the J gene lost 1 base, with 14 bases spanning the gap. The CDR3 extends over 16 amino acids. This chain's CDR3 is CASSYLRRDKNTEAFF. In nucleotides, the CDR3 is TGTGCCAGCAGTTACCTGAGGAGGGATAAGAACACTGAAGCTTTCTTT.

This rearrangement joins TRBV15 to TRBJ2-1, with 11 positions matching TRBD1. Germline V CDR1 and CDR2: LNHNV, YYDKDF (reference sequence). Losses at the gene ends were 1 base for V and 7 bases for J; bases not matched to a gene: 3. The CDR3 loop spans 15 amino acids. The CDR3 loop reads CATSRGDRGKNEQFF. In DNA form, the CDR3 reads TGTGCCACCAGCAGAGGGGACAGGGGGAAGAATGAGCAGTTCTTC.